Below, 10 T cell receptor beta chains from the same sample are listed, as sequenced in a study of T cells after yellow fever vaccination. TCRdb reprocessed the 5' RACE reads with MiXCR, giving one entry per CDR3 protein. The sample holds a few hundred thousand distinct CDR3 sequences, roughly 4.3% seen once. Specimen: PBMCs, collected 5 days after the yellow fever booster vaccination. These receptors all come from a young man who received the YFV17D yellow fever vaccine.

This clonotype was seen many times. J is TRBJ1-1 and V is TRBV27, with D hard to call. The germline V gene has CDR1 MNHEY and CDR2 SMNVEV (reference sequence). V was shortened by 5 bases and J by 4 bases, with 8 bases between the two germline ends. The CDR3 is 12 residues long. In DNA form, the CDR3 reads TGTGCCAGCAGTCGGTGGGGCACTGAAGCTTTCTTT. Protein product: CASSRWGTEAFF.

Turning to this clonotype: Given a much more abundant clone one base away, this may be a read error. The chain is built from TRBV27 and TRBJ1-1; D unclear. Germline V gene lookup returns CDR1 MNHEY and CDR2 SMNVEV (reference sequence). Trimming shortened V by 8 bases and J by 3 bases, and 4 bases separated the two germline ends. The CDR3 contains 10 residues. CDR3 sequence reads: CASGDTEAFF. DNA of the CDR3: TGTGCCAGCGGAGACACTGAAGCTTTCTTT.

In this sample, this clonotype turned up many times. This chain links TRBV9 with TRBJ2-1, with D possibly being TRBD2 (6 bases). Germline V lookup: CDR1 SGDLS, CDR2 YYNGEE. The CDR3 sequence is 15 residues long. V gave up 0 bases and J gave up 2 bases, with 9 bases separating them. In DNA form, the CDR3 reads TGTGCCAGCAGCGTAGTGGGACTCCCCTACAATGAGCAGTTCTTC. Translation gives CASSVVGLPYNEQFF.

This clonotype was seen only a few times. The J gene is TRBJ2-3, the V gene TRBV2, with unresolved D. In germline, CDR1 is SNHLY, CDR2 FYNNEI. V was cut by 4 bases and J by 2 bases, with 10 bases left in between. The CDR3 spans 14 residues. CDR3 amino acids: CASSVSAVTDTQYF. CDR3 coding DNA: TGTGCCAGCAGTGTGTCGGCAGTCACAGATACGCAGTATTTT.

The rearrangement joins TRBV7-8 to TRBJ1-6, with 8 bases matching TRBD1. CDR3 length equals 14 residues. Germline CDR1 reads SGHVS; CDR2 reads FQNEAQ. V lost 5 bases and J lost 10; bases outside the gene matches: 7. CDR3 DNA sequence: TGTGCCAGCAGCGCGGACAGGGTGCGCTCACCCCTCCACTTT. Protein sequence: CASSADRVRSPLHF.

This clonotype was counted only a few times. This chain joins TRBV7-9 and TRBJ1-2; D gene ambiguous. Between the trimmed V and J ends, which lost 3 bases and 6 bases, there was a span of 8 bases. The CDR3 loop spans 12 amino acids. Per the germline V gene, CDR1 is SEHNR and CDR2 is FQNEAQ (reference sequence). This CDR3 reads CASSLGSNGYTF. The CDR3 coding sequence is TGTGCCAGCAGCTTGGGTTCAAATGGCTACACCTTC.

This clonotype came up a few times. The V gene is TRBV7-9, the J gene TRBJ1-6; tentatively, D is TRBD1 (5 bases). The CDR3 loop spans 14 amino acids. V lost 5 bases and J lost 9, with 14 bases in between. The germline CDR1 and CDR2 sequences are SEHNR and FQNEAQ (reference sequence). CDR3 loop: CASSPTELISPLHF. The CDR3 bases are TGTGCCAGCAGCCCGACAGAGCTAATTTCACCCCTCCACTTT.

This chain joins TRBV5-1 and TRBJ2-7; D unclear. The CDR3 runs to 12 residues. V shed 9 bases and J shed 5 bases, with 15 bases lying between them. Looked up from germline, CDR1 is SGHRS and CDR2 is YFSETQ. Here the CDR3 reads CATHLRGNEQYV. DNA of the CDR3: TGCGCCACCCATCTACGAGGAAACGAGCAGTACGTC.

This clonotype was counted a few times. V is TRBV18 and J is TRBJ1-3, with D tentatively TRBD1 (6 bases). The CDR3 extends over 17 amino acids. CDR1 is KGHSH, CDR2 LQKENI, per germline. Deletions cut 2 bases from V and 1 base from J, with 15 bases between. This chain's CDR3 is CASSPMGGASSGNTIYF. The CDR3 nucleotides read TGTGCCAGCTCACCAATGGGGGGCGCGTCTTCTGGAAACACCATATATTTT.

This clonotype turned up a few times. The chain employs TRBV15 and TRBJ2-1; D is possibly TRBD1 (6 bases). Trimming removed 5 bases at V and 11 bases at J, with 13 bases between. The germline gives CDR1 LNHNV, CDR2 YYDKDF (reference sequence). The CDR3 consists of 12 residues. The CDR3 DNA sequence: TGTGCCACCAGCTTACAGGGTTTGAAGCAGTTCTTC. This gives the protein CATSLQGLKQFF. Based on the CDR3 plus reference TRBV15 and TRBJ2-1, the full variable domain is DAMVIQNPRYQVTQFGKPVTLSCSQTLNHNVMYWYQQKSSQAPKLLFHYYDKDFNNEADTPDNFQSRRPNTSFCFLDIRSPGLGDTAMYLCATSLQGLKQFFGPGTRLTVL.